Many counts were recorded for the clone carrying this TCR beta chain. The antigen remains undetermined. 13 Jbeta primers and 60 Vbeta primers were used for the PCR. The assay was immunoSEQ multiplex PCR, and TCRdb's table has in-frame clones only and misses some. The repertoire includes tens of thousands of clones, 55% to 80% of them detected once, and more than 2.5% sits in the top ten. This sample stems from a study of cytomegalovirus exposure and HLA in healthy donors. Study conclusions and caveats: A link between a missense DCLRE1C variant and TCR beta V- and J-gene trimming emerged from a later analysis. Later analysis identified several of the most significant clusters that appeared linked to common viral pathogens. Clonal expansion, a later analysis showed, was greater in HLA-associated TCR beta chains than in equally common others.

This CDR3 is 16 amino acids long. Germline loops: CDR1 SGHDT, CDR2 YYEEEE. Trimming took 4 bases from V and 2 from J, leaving 16 bases between them. V gene TRBV5-6 combines with J gene TRBJ1-5, with D possibly matching TRBD1 (6 bases). The origin of this receptor is a woman in her forties or fifties in good health and CMV-seronegative. The sample consisted of PBMCs. The CDR3 sequence: CASSRQQYRGNQPQHF. The CDR3 DNA sequence: TGTGCCAGCAGCCGACAACAATACAGGGGCAATCAGCCCCAGCATTTT.